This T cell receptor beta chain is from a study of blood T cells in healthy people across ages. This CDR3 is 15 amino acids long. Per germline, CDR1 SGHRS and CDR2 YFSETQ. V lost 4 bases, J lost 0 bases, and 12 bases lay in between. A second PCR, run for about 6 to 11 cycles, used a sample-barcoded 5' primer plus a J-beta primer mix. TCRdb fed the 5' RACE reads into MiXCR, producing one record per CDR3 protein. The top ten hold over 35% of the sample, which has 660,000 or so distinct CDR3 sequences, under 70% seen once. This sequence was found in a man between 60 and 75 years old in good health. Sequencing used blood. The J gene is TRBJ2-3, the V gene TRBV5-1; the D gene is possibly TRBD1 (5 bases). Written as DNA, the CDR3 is TGCGCCAGCAGCCCCGGACACACTAGCACAGATACGCAGTATTTT. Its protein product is CASSPGHTSTDTQYF.